The 24 T cell receptor beta chains reported below all come from one sample, sequenced in a study of blood T cell dynamics during melanoma immunotherapy. Indicated time point: pre-treatment baseline. Assay: immunoSEQ multiplex PCR; the TCRdb copy retains only in-frame clones and omits some. The table records about 4,900 clones, approximately 84% of them present only once. Source: blood, taken from a patient treated with checkpoint blockade. The receptors derive from a human donor with melanoma.

The rearrangement joins TRBV5-1 to TRBJ2-1; D is ambiguous. Trimming cost V 6 bases and J 0 bases, with 13 bases left between them. Germline V lookup: CDR1 SGHRS, CDR2 YFSETQ. This CDR3 is built from 15 residues. The CDR3, as DNA: TGCGCCAGCAAAACCATTCTGAGCTCCTACAATGAGCAGTTCTTC. Its translation is CASKTILSSYNEQFF.

The chain is built from TRBV29-1 and TRBJ2-1, with D unresolved. Trimming took off 3 bases at V and 2 bases at J, with 11 bases between the two ends. This CDR3 comprises 14 residues. CDR1 is SQVTM, CDR2 ANQGSEA, per germline. The CDR3 DNA is TGCAGCGTTGACCGGTCTTTGGCCTACAATGAGCAGTTCTTC. Translating gives CSVDRSLAYNEQFF.

In this sample, this clone turned up once. The chain couples TRBV6-5 to TRBJ2-5, with D uncertain. CDR3 length: 11 residues. The V gene lost 6 bases and the J gene lost 5 bases, with 7 bases spanning the gap. Germline lookup yields CDR1 MNHEY and CDR2 SVGAGI. CDR3 bases: TGTGCCAGCAGAGCATGGGAGACCCAGTACTTC. Translated, it gives CASRAWETQYF.

The chain couples TRBV2 to TRBJ2-7, with 7 nucleotides matching TRBD2. J was trimmed by 3 bases and V by 6 bases; bases with no gene match: 14. The germline CDR1 and CDR2 sequences are SNHLY and FYNNEI. The CDR3 runs 16 residues. The CDR3 loop is CASSAPTSDPYYEQYF. The CDR3 DNA follows: TGTGCCAGCAGCGCTCCTACTAGCGATCCCTACTACGAGCAGTACTTC.

V is TRBV5-4 and J is TRBJ2-3; a possible D gene is TRBD1 (6 bases). The ends were cut back, 2 bases at V and 0 bases at J, with 16 bases in the middle. The CDR3 consists of 17 residues. The germline CDR1 and CDR2 sequences are SGHNT and YYREEE (reference sequence). This CDR3 reads CASSFGLGAPSTDTQYF. CDR3 in DNA: TGTGCCAGCAGCTTCGGCTTGGGGGCCCCTAGCACAGATACGCAGTATTTT.

The chain uses TRBV27 and TRBJ2-1, with 7 bases identical to TRBD2. Germline lookup yields CDR1 MNHEY and CDR2 SMNVEV (reference sequence). The V segment lost 3 bases and the J segment 4 bases; nucleotides outside the gene matches: 0. This CDR3 is built from 13 residues. CDR3 loop: CASSFGRYNEQFF. The CDR3 DNA follows: TGTGCCAGCAGTTTCGGGAGGTACAATGAGCAGTTCTTC.

The J gene is TRBJ2-2, the V gene TRBV29-1, with D possibly TRBD1 on 5 matching bases. The CDR3 is made up of 16 amino acids. Trimming left V 5 bases short and J 5 bases short, with 21 bases between. Germline loops: CDR1 SQVTM, CDR2 ANQGSEA. The CDR3 here is CSVLTHPATVTGELFF. CDR3 coding DNA: TGCAGCGTTCTGACCCACCCTGCGACAGTTACCGGGGAGCTGTTTTTT.

This clone was counted a single time. V is TRBV5-4 and J is TRBJ1-2; no firm D call. The CDR3 loop spans 12 amino acids. Trimming took off 0 bases at V and 8 bases at J, with 8 bases between the two ends. Germline CDR1 SGHNT, CDR2 YYREEE (reference sequence). DNA of the CDR3: TGTGCCAGCAGCTTGGATGCGGGCGGCTACACCTTC. This encodes CASSLDAGGYTF.

The chain recombines TRBV18 with TRBJ2-5, with unresolved D. V lost 2 bases, J lost 7 bases, and 14 bases lay in between. CDR1 and CDR2 (germline): KGHSH, LQKENI. There are 14 residues in the CDR3. CDR3 coding DNA: TGTGCCAGCTCACCAGAGCTTCTGTTAGGGACCCAGTACTTC. It is translated as CASSPELLLGTQYF. The variable domain in full, with the rest retrieved from reference TRBV18 and TRBJ2-5, is NAGVMQNPRHLVRRRGQEARLRCSPMKGHSHVYWYRQLPEEGLKFMVYLQKENIIDESGMPKERFSAEFPKEGPSILRIQQVVRGDSAAYFCASSPELLLGTQYFGPGTRLLVL.

This clone came up once. The genes are TRBV14 and TRBJ1-1; maybe TRBD1 (5 bases). The germline V and J ends were trimmed by 4 bases and 4 bases, with 7 bases remaining between them. CDR1 SGHDN and CDR2 FVKESK come from the germline V gene. The CDR3 has 12 residues. The CDR3 DNA is TGTGCCAGCAGCCGCGGGGGCACTGAAGCTTTCTTT. Translated: CASSRGGTEAFF.

This clone was observed a handful of times. The V call is TRBV19, the J call TRBJ1-5; no firm D call. The germline V and J ends were trimmed by 5 bases and 6 bases, with 11 bases remaining between them. The CDR3 is 13 amino acids. Germline V gives CDR1 LNHDA, CDR2 SQIVND (reference sequence). The CDR3 DNA is TGTGCCAGTAGTCAACAATTATTTCAGCCCCAGCATTTT. It encodes CASSQQLFQPQHF.

This chain links TRBV9 with TRBJ2-1, with 7 bases fitting TRBD2. The germline V gene has CDR1 SGDLS and CDR2 YYNGEE. The V gene end was trimmed by 4 bases and the J gene end by 5 bases; junction bases not matched to a gene: 6. The CDR3 consists of 14 residues. The CDR3 DNA follows: TGTGCCAGCAGCCAAACTAGCGCCCACAATGAGCAGTTCTTC. This codes for CASSQTSAHNEQFF.

V and J are TRBV7-1 and TRBJ2-5; D unclear. TRBV7-1 is an ORF; its function is uncertain. The CDR3 sequence is 16 residues long. V was trimmed by 4 bases and J by 2 bases, leaving 17 bases between them. CDR3 in DNA: TGTGCCAGCAGCTTTTACGGCCCGACGGCGCAAGAGACCCAGTACTTC. The encoded protein is CASSFYGPTAQETQYF.

V usage is TRBV11-2 and J usage is TRBJ2-5, with 7 bases fitting TRBD1. Germline V lookup: CDR1 SGHAT, CDR2 FQNNGV. There are 17 residues in the CDR3. Trimming took 2 bases from V and 4 from J; bases not matched to a gene: 13. CDR3 nucleotides: TGTGCCAGCAGCTTACACTTATCCGGGACAGCAACAGAGACCCAGTACTTC. Amino acid sequence: CASSLHLSGTATETQYF. The full variable domain, in which reference TRBV11-2 and TRBJ2-5 provide the parts outside the CDR3, is EAGVAQSPRYKIIEKRQSVAFWCNPISGHATLYWYQQILGQGPKLLIQFQNNGVVDDSQLPKDRFSAERLKGVDSTLKIQPAKLEDSAVYLCASSLHLSGTATETQYFGPGTRLLVL.

The V gene is TRBV19, the J gene TRBJ2-2, with D maybe TRBD2 (6 bases). The CDR3 spans 15 residues. Trimming removed 6 bases from V and 4 bases from J, with 15 bases in between. Germline V gene data show CDR1 as LNHDA and CDR2 as SQIVND (reference sequence). In DNA form, the CDR3 reads TGTGCCAGTAGGTCCGGGACCGGGAGCACCGGGGAGCTGTTTTTT. Translating it yields CASRSGTGSTGELFF.

The chain employs TRBV5-1 and TRBJ2-3, with a weak D call TRBD1 (8 bases). The CDR3 length is 17 residues. Looked up from germline, CDR1 is SGHRS and CDR2 is YFSETQ. The V end was cut by 0 bases, the J end by 3 bases, with 17 bases between. The CDR3 here is CASSLVGAGTGTDTQYF. CDR3 nucleotide sequence: TGCGCCAGCAGCTTGGTCGGAGCGGGGACAGGAACAGATACGCAGTATTTT.

The V and J genes are TRBV6-1 and TRBJ2-2; TRBD1 agrees at 10 bases. V was pared by 4 bases and J by 6 bases, with 5 bases of the junction left unmatched. Germline lookup yields CDR1 MNHNS and CDR2 SASEGT. The CDR3 contains 15 residues. The CDR3 loop reads CASSGQGAGAGELFF. The CDR3 nucleotides are TGTGCCAGCAGTGGACAGGGGGCAGGAGCCGGGGAGCTGTTTTTT.

The rearrangement uses TRBV4-3 and TRBJ1-5; D ambiguous. This CDR3 is built from 13 residues. The V gene's germline CDR1 is LGHNA and CDR2 YSLEER. V gave up 0 bases and J gave up 4 bases, with 4 bases separating them. CDR3 amino acids: CASSQDRNQPQHF. CDR3 in DNA: TGCGCCAGCAGCCAAGACAGGAATCAGCCCCAGCATTTT.

The chain carries TRBV9 and TRBJ2-3, with D possibly TRBD2 on 6 matching bases. The CDR3 sequence is 16 residues long. The germline V gene encodes CDR1 SGDLS and CDR2 YYNGEE. V lost 4 bases and J lost 2, with 17 bases in between. The DNA for the CDR3 is TGTGCCAGCAGCACGGAGGGCGGACCCTTCACAGATACGCAGTATTTT. This codes for CASSTEGGPFTDTQYF.

As concerns this clone: Since no conserved phenylalanine or tryptophan closes the CDR3, a read error is the likely cause. No DNA is shown, since the ends of the CDR3 on it are uncertain; the CDR3 is the one TCRdb lists. CDR3 in amino acids: CASSSYGRAIGTPGSCFL. The chain employs TRBV25-1 and TRBJ2-2; the D call in the table, TRBD2, was not verified against the DNA. The CDR3 is 18 residues long, counting both termini. Germline CDR1 and CDR2: MGHDK and SYGVNS.

The chain links TRBV20-1 to TRBJ1-1; no clear D gene. The V gene's germline CDR1 is DFQATT and CDR2 SNEGSKA (reference sequence). The CDR3 length is 10 residues. Trimming removed 4 bases at V and 4 bases at J, with 4 bases between. CDR3 sequence (DNA): TGCAGTGCTAAACGCACTGAAGCTTTCTTT. Translating gives CSAKRTEAFF.

The chain couples TRBV11-2 to TRBJ2-7; 10 positions agree with TRBD1. The CDR3 contains 15 residues. The germline V gene has CDR1 SGHAT and CDR2 FQNNGV. The V gene end was trimmed by 0 bases and the J gene end by 6 bases; junction bases not matched to a gene: 5. In DNA form, the CDR3 reads TGTGCCAGCAGCTTAGATTGGGACAGGGGCGGCGAGCAGTACTTC. It yields the protein CASSLDWDRGGEQYF.

The chain uses TRBV18 and TRBJ2-7; 7 bases agree with TRBD2. Germline values: CDR1 KGHSH, CDR2 LQKENI. The CDR3 loop spans 15 amino acids. V shed 0 bases, J shed 6 bases, and the junction held 8 bases outside the gene matches. In DNA, the CDR3 is TGTGCCAGCTCACCACCTGCGGGGGTGACCCCCGAGCAGTACTTC. Its translation: CASSPPAGVTPEQYF.

In DNA, the CDR3 is TGTGCCACCCCTGGGGCGGGGAATCAGCCCCAGCATTTT. Translating it yields CATPGAGNQPQHF. This chain uses TRBV21-1 with TRBJ1-5. TRBV21-1 is an annotated pseudogene. The CDR3 is 13 amino acids.